Following are 4 T cell receptor beta chains from one sample sequenced in a study of blood T cell repertoires in COVID-19. Using immunoSEQ multiplex PCR, the repertoire was profiled, and TCRdb retains in-frame clones only, with some absent. This sample has 250,000 to 300,000 clones, with around 89% found just once. The sample was peripheral blood. Every receptor here comes from a woman in her sixties with COVID-19, enrolled during active disease.

This chain uses TRBV5-4 with TRBJ2-3; D is undetermined. Per germline, CDR1 SGHNT and CDR2 YYREEE (reference sequence). Trimming left V 3 bases short and J 4 bases short, with 6 bases between. CDR3 size: 12 residues. The CDR3 bases are TGTGCCAGCAGCTCAATCCCAGATACGCAGTATTTT. As protein: CASSSIPDTQYF.

The chain is built from TRBV10-3 and TRBJ2-2; 10 bases agree with TRBD2. Germline CDR1 reads ENHRY; CDR2 reads SYGVKD. V dropped 7 bases and J dropped 6; count of bases not matched to a gene: 14. The CDR3 length is 17 residues. CDR3 in DNA: TGTGCCATCAATCTAGCGGGGGCTCGAGGCGCCCCCGGGGAGCTGTTTTTT. Amino acid sequence: CAINLAGARGAPGELFF.

CDR3 nucleotide sequence: TGTGCCAGCAGGGGACAGGGATCGGTGGGAAACACCATATATTTT. This encodes CASRGQGSVGNTIYF. The chain links TRBV6-5 to TRBJ1-3, with TRBD1 matching over 9 bases. Germline assignment: CDR1 MNHEY and CDR2 SVGAGI. V lost 6 bases and J lost 4; bases outside the gene matches: 7. The CDR3 extends over 15 amino acids.

This clone was counted between two and nine times. The chain couples TRBV29-1 to TRBJ2-3; TRBD2 aligns across 8 bases. Per the germline V gene, CDR1 is SQVTM and CDR2 is ANQGSEA. This CDR3 region has 15 residues. Trimming cost V 0 bases and J 7 bases; bases outside gene matches: 9. For the CDR3, the DNA is TGCAGCGTTGAAGATCCAGCGGGGGATTTGAATACGCAGTATTTT. This translates into CSVEDPAGDLNTQYF.